This TCR beta chain was identified in a study of shared clonotypes between healthy human individuals. The CDR3 runs 13 residues. Germline CDR1 is SQVTM and CDR2 is ANQGSEA. The V end lost 5 bases, the J end lost 3 bases, and 11 bases lay between the germline ends. Sequencing was at deep level. Using ten immunoSEQ deep assay plates, investigators sequenced unsorted PBMC DNA. Libraries were prepared by immunoSEQ multiplex PCR; TCRdb keeps only in-frame clonotypes and omits some of them. Altogether approximately 510,000 clones are present, approximately 79% being singletons, with the ten largest covering around 13%. Overall study results and limits: The low donor count limited represented genetic and exposure-history diversity. Sampling was confined to blood; repertoires within tissues likely differ.

On this clone: Its antigen is as yet unknown.

The chain employs TRBV29-1 and TRBJ2-1; D call uncertain. The clonotype originates from a woman aged 40 to 50 in good health. Some clones in this sample may be carry-over from other donors' samples. Sample: PBMCs. This chain's CDR3 is CSVRPGRYNEQFF. CDR3 coding DNA: TGCAGCGTTCGACCAGGACGCTACAATGAGCAGTTCTTC.